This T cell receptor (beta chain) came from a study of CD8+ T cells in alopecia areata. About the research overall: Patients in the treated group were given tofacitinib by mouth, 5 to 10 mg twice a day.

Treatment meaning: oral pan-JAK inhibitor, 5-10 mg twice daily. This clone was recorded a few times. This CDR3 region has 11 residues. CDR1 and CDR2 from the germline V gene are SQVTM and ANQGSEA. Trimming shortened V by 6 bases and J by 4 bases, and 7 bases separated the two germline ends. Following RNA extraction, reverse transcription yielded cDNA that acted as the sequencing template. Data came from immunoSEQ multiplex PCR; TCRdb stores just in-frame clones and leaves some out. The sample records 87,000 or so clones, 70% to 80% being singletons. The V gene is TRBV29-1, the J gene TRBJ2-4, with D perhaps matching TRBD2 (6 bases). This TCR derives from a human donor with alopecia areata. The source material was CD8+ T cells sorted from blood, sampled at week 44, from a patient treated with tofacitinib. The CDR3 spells CSVEGKNIQYF. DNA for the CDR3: TGCAGCGTGGAGGGGAAAAACATTCAGTACTTC.